A selection of T cell receptor beta chains follows, all from one sample in a study of post-analysis software for immune sequencing data. TCRdb ran MiXCR on the PCR reads and lists one entry per CDR3 protein. The sample yields hundreds of thousands of distinct CDR3 sequences, roughly 50% seen once. Sample: blood. Every receptor here comes from a girl between 10 and 17 years old with multiple sclerosis. The CDR3 runs from the conserved cysteine through the conserved F or W. Fields, in order: V gene, clone size, J gene, D gene, CDR3 DNA, CDR3 protein. The D gene is left open where the match is weak. The size field is filled for only some rows; it gives once, few, many or a size class.

>TRBV12-3/TRBV12-4|.|TRBJ2-3|TRBD2
TGTGCCAGCACCTCTGGGGCGGGAGGGGCAGATACGCAGTATTTT
CASTSGAGGADTQYF
>TRBV5-6|.|TRBJ2-3|TRBD2
TGTGCCAGCAGCCAGGGCGTTAGCGGGAGGTGGGATACGCAGTATTTT
CASSQGVSGRWDTQYF
>TRBV12-3/TRBV12-4|.|TRBJ2-3|.
TGTGCCAGCAGCCGTCCCCCCGGTACTAGCACAGATACGCAGTATTTT
CASSRPPGTSTDTQYF
>TRBV20-1|few|TRBJ2-6|TRBD1
TGCAGTGCTAGAGTGATGACAGGGACAGGGGCCAACGTCCTGACTTTC
CSARVMTGTGANVLTF
>TRBV20-1|.|TRBJ2-1|.
TGCAGTGCTAGCTACCGGGAGACCACGTACAATGAGCAGTTCTTC
CSASYRETTYNEQFF
>TRBV7-2|.|TRBJ2-7|.
TGTGCCAGCACCCCAGGGTCTGGGCTGGGTGGCGAGCAGTACTTC
CASTPGSGLGGEQYF
>TRBV20-1|few|TRBJ2-1|TRBD2
TGCAGTGCTCCCGGGGGGGCCAGGGTGGAGCAGTTCTTC
CSAPGGARVEQFF
>TRBV4-1|.|TRBJ2-6|TRBD2
TGCGCCAGCAGCCCTGATAGCGGGGAAAGCATCTCTGGGGCCAACGTCCTGACTTTC
CASSPDSGESISGANVLTF
>TRBV12-5|.|TRBJ2-7|.
TGTGCTAGTGGTTTGCAAAACCCGGACGGCTACGAGCAGTACTTC
CASGLQNPDGYEQYF
>TRBV12-3/TRBV12-4|.|TRBJ1-4|TRBD1
TGTGCCAGCAGTTTTGCTGGGCAGGGGGATGAAAAACTGTTTTTT
CASSFAGQGDEKLFF
>TRBV6-5|.|TRBJ2-4|.
TGTGCCAGCAGGACCCTTGGGGGGTCGGAGCAGTACTTC
CASRTLGGSEQYF